This T cell receptor (beta chain) was identified in a study of identifying expanded T cells in peripheral blood. General study findings and limits: Approximately two-week clone count variance significantly increased as total template count grew. Technical replicates showed about 1.2 changed clones; about two weeks around 15; four weeks 19.

No infections or other immune events were documented during collection. This clone occurred a few times. Its antigen remains unknown. The CDR3 contains 13 residues. J lost 7 bases, V lost 6 bases, and 3 bases had no gene match. Looked up from germline, CDR1 is SNHLY and CDR2 is FYNNEI. Produced via immunoSEQ multiplex PCR; TCRdb's table is partial and in-frame only. The data show some 100,000 clones, around 89% seen once. The chain recombines TRBV2 with TRBJ1-6; 7 nucleotides match TRBD1. The clonotype comes from a person aged 18 to 70 in good health. Sequences were obtained from blood. This chain's CDR3 is CASSGTVNSPLHF. The CDR3 DNA is TGTGCCAGCAGCGGGACAGTCAATTCACCCCTCCACTTT.